This T cell receptor beta chain was documented in a study of T cells after yellow fever vaccination. This clonotype was detected only a few times. A single record per CDR3 protein comes from TCRdb applying MiXCR to the 5' RACE reads. Seen here are some 340,000 distinct CDR3 sequences, over 4% observed once, and the top ten hold around 23%. CDR3 length: 13 residues. Looked up from germline, CDR1 is MNHEY and CDR2 is SVGEGT. V was cut by 4 bases and J by 3 bases, with 10 bases left in between. Here the sequenced sample was PBMCs, taken 5 days after the yellow fever booster vaccination. The TCR originated in a man aged 18 to 29 who received the YFV17D yellow fever vaccine. The chain carries TRBV6-2 or TRBV6-3 and TRBJ2-7; weak D call: TRBD1 (5 bases). The CDR3 is CASSSPRVYEQYF. The CDR3 nucleotides are TGTGCCAGCAGTTCCCCCAGGGTCTACGAGCAGTACTTC.